The rows below give T cell receptor beta chains drawn from one sample of a study of T cells after yellow fever vaccination. TCRdb used MiXCR to reprocess the 5' RACE reads, holding one entry per CDR3 protein. The table records around 360,000 distinct CDR3 sequences, under 14% of them present only once. The sequencing here drew on PBMCs, taken on the day of the first yellow fever vaccination. These receptors all come from a man between 18 and 35 years old who received the YFV17D yellow fever vaccine. The conserved cysteine and the conserved F or W are not part of the CDR3 here. A D gene is named only where the DNA matches it firmly. The size of a clone is reported for some rows only, either as once, few or many, or as a class for expanded clones.

clone size,D gene,V gene,CDR3 protein
NA,NA,TRBV5-1,ASGLTYNSPLH
few,NA,TRBV6-5,ASSYSHPRGNTQY
NA,NA,TRBV5-1,ASSLGGALYNEQF
few,NA,TRBV2,ASSGGVNEKLF
NA,TRBD1,TRBV7-2,ASSTRDRGTGELF
NA,TRBD1,TRBV5-4,ASSETGTGYNEQF
few,NA,TRBV10-3,AISEGRQGTSNTGELF
few,NA,TRBV20-1,SARDLTGAGTEAF
NA,TRBD1,TRBV10-3,AISESYGTGVPNTGELF
few,NA,TRBV2,ASRGVNTGELF
few,NA,TRBV3-1,ASSQGGPGDEQY
NA,TRBD1,TRBV18,ASSPGPGQGAYEQY
few,NA,TRBV5-1,ASSLAAAGLTEAF
few,TRBD1,TRBV7-9,ASSDRDRGLKNIQY
few,NA,TRBV29-1,SVGRGNTEAF
few,NA,TRBV12-3/TRBV12-4,ASSLGEDNYGYT
many,NA,TRBV18,ASSRRRENEKLF
NA,NA,TRBV19,ASSIEGRPGANVLT
NA,TRBD1,TRBV7-2,ASSLQGASSGNTIY
few,TRBD1,TRBV5-5,ASSFRQGANYGYT
NA,NA,TRBV7-9,ASSLGPRRPDTQY
NA,NA,TRBV19,ASSIPGGTYNEQF
once,NA,TRBV6-2/TRBV6-3,ASREDSNNEQF
NA,NA,TRBV7-6,ASSSARVETQY
few,NA,TRBV9,ASSVGRTNNEQF
many,NA,TRBV12-3/TRBV12-4,ASRKATTGRLYGYT
NA,NA,TRBV7-9,ASSTGLNQPQH
NA,TRBD1,TRBV7-2,ASSFVGTGGSGELF
NA,NA,TRBV20-1,SARMGATSPLH
NA,NA,TRBV11-1,ASRESGTRSILTDTQY
NA,NA,TRBV5-1,ASSLAGGPSLYYEQY
few,NA,TRBV9,ASSVGTTTNEKLF
NA,NA,TRBV12-3/TRBV12-4,ASSLAQGMPYNEQY
few,NA,TRBV10-3,ATRGTLITDTQY
few,NA,TRBV11-2,ASSFETGPLEQY
few,NA,TRBV7-3,ASSLNEGGTEAF
NA,NA,TRBV27,ASSLRFRTNIGDTQY
few,NA,TRBV9,ASNPRGRGTYEETQY
many,NA,TRBV21-1,ASSKVWESCSYNEQF
few,NA,TRBV7-9,ASSAGPAYEQF
NA,TRBD1,TRBV29-1,SVEGQGAEETQY
NA,NA,TRBV6-1,ASSVSLLWDYEQY
few,TRBD2,TRBV4-3,ASSQDPSGGADTQY
many,TRBD2,TRBV7-2,ASSFGGGSETQY
NA,NA,TRBV7-2,ASSLALGASYNEQF
NA,TRBD1,TRBV11-1,ASNLASRGPSSTDTQY
NA,NA,TRBV7-2,ASSLAGNRPRQETQY
few,TRBD1,TRBV7-9,ASSNSGQGWYNEQF
few,NA,TRBV9,ASSARTRGELF
few,NA,TRBV5-1,ASSQDTVLSPLH
few,NA,TRBV12-3/TRBV12-4,ASSLSGSTIY
many,NA,TRBV12-3/TRBV12-4,ASSFGEDYGYT
few,NA,TRBV6-1,ASSEVSGFST
many,NA,TRBV20-1,SAKRGAYGYT
NA,TRBD2,TRBV4-2,ASRGAGTSLTDTQY
few,NA,TRBV20-1,SAAGTLNTEAF
NA,NA,TRBV5-1,ASSLVSPPLEQY
NA,NA,TRBV7-9,ASSLVGKNEKLF